Listed below are T cell receptor beta chains from one sample, sequenced in a study of blood T cells in healthy people across ages. In TCRdb, the 5' RACE reads were re-called with MiXCR into one record per CDR3 protein. The profile covers around 1.5 million distinct CDR3 sequences, with 40% to 50% appearing a single time and roughly 7.7% taken by the ten largest. Sequencing was carried out using blood. Receptor source: a woman aged 18 to 35 in good health. CDR3s include the opening cysteine and the closing phenylalanine or tryptophan. The D gene is left open where the match is weak. A clone size is listed for some rows: how often the clone was seen (once, few, many), or a class if it is expanded.

j_gene | v_gene | d_gene | abundance | CDR3aa | CDR3nt
TRBJ1-4 | TRBV12-3/TRBV12-4 | . | few | CASSAGTAGGEKLFF | TGTGCCAGCAGTGCGGGGACCGCTGGAGGTGAAAAACTGTTTTTT
TRBJ2-2 | TRBV12-3/TRBV12-4 | . | . | CASSWGLAANTGELFF | TGTGCCAGCAGTTGGGGACTGGCAGCGAACACCGGGGAGCTGTTTTTT
TRBJ2-3 | TRBV7-9 | . | . | CASSLAILGSTDTQYF | TGTGCCAGCAGCTTAGCCATCCTCGGGAGCACAGATACGCAGTATTTT
TRBJ2-7 | TRBV27 | . | few | CASSSPGFTNEQYF | TGTGCCAGCAGTTCACCGGGGTTCACCAACGAGCAGTACTTC
TRBJ2-3 | TRBV7-2 | . | many | CASRLQESSTDTQYF | TGTGCCAGCAGGTTACAGGAGAGTAGCACAGATACGCAGTATTTT
TRBJ1-6 | TRBV7-9 | TRBD1 | . | CASSSGVDRGYYSPLHF | TGTGCCAGCAGCTCAGGAGTGGACAGGGGGTATTATTCACCCCTCCACTTT
TRBJ1-2 | TRBV10-3 | . | few | CAISEPNYGYTF | TGTGCCATCAGTGAGCCCAACTATGGCTACACCTTC
TRBJ1-2 | TRBV29-1 | . | . | CSAGVLAYGHTF | TGCAGCGCAGGGGTCCTGGCATATGGCCACACCTTC
TRBJ2-7 | TRBV20-1 | . | few | CSAHSFTRGSYEQYF | TGCAGTGCCCACTCCTTCACACGAGGCTCCTACGAGCAGTACTTC
TRBJ1-1 | TRBV10-2 | . | few | CASSNRGGRNTEAFF | TGCGCCAGCAGTAATCGTGGGGGTAGGAACACTGAAGCTTTCTTT
TRBJ2-5 | TRBV5-5 | TRBD2 | few | CASSAGDFQETQYF | TGTGCCAGCAGCGCGGGGGACTTTCAAGAGACCCAGTACTTC
TRBJ2-1 | TRBV6-2/TRBV6-3 | TRBD2 | . | CASTSGLAGVNEQFF | TGTGCCAGCACTAGCGGGCTAGCGGGAGTCAATGAGCAGTTCTTC
TRBJ1-2 | TRBV6-2/TRBV6-3 | . | few | CASSFDRYYTF | TGTGCCAGCAGTTTCGACCGGTACTACACCTTC
TRBJ2-1 | TRBV3-1 | . | few | CASSQPGAGALLFF | TGTGCCAGCAGCCAACCCGGAGCGGGTGCTCTTCTGTTCTTC
TRBJ2-2 | TRBV27 | . | few | CASSLLGGGGTGELFF | TGTGCCAGCAGTTTATTGGGGGGGGGCGGCACCGGGGAGCTGTTTTTT
TRBJ1-5 | TRBV7-7 | TRBD1 | . | CASSLKDRGSEQPQHF | TGTGCTAGCAGCTTAAAGGACAGGGGTAGCGAACAGCCCCAGCATTTT
TRBJ2-1 | TRBV10-3 | TRBD1 | . | CAIRGRTGGDEQFF | TGTGCCATCAGGGGCCGGACAGGGGGGGATGAGCAGTTCTTC
TRBJ1-6 | TRBV4-3 | TRBD1 | . | CASRGQASLDNSPLHF | TGCGCCAGCCGGGGACAGGCCAGCCTCGATAATTCACCCCTCCACTTT
TRBJ1-1 | TRBV3-1 | TRBD1 | . | CASSQGNRGLKGTEAFF | TGTGCCAGCAGCCAAGGAAACAGGGGTTTGAAGGGCACTGAAGCTTTCTTT
TRBJ1-1 | TRBV7-3 | . | . | CASSRDQNTEAFF | TGTGCCAGCAGCCGCGACCAGAACACTGAAGCTTTCTTT
TRBJ1-5 | TRBV7-9 | . | few | CASSSSLPGDWPQHF | TGTGCCAGCAGCTCATCGCTCCCAGGGGATTGGCCCCAGCATTTT
TRBJ2-1 | TRBV11-1 | TRBD2 | . | CASSQSTGTSGKMSSYNEQFF | TGTGCCAGCAGTCAATCTACCGGGACTAGCGGAAAGATGAGCTCCTACAATGAGCAGTTCTTC
TRBJ2-7 | TRBV29-1 | . | . | CSVQTPGPSTEAQYF | TGCAGCGTCCAAACCCCCGGGCCTAGCACTGAGGCCCAGTACTTC
TRBJ2-4 | TRBV28 | TRBD2 | few | CASSSGEGAKNIQYF | TGTGCCAGCAGTTCCGGGGAGGGAGCCAAAAACATTCAGTACTTC